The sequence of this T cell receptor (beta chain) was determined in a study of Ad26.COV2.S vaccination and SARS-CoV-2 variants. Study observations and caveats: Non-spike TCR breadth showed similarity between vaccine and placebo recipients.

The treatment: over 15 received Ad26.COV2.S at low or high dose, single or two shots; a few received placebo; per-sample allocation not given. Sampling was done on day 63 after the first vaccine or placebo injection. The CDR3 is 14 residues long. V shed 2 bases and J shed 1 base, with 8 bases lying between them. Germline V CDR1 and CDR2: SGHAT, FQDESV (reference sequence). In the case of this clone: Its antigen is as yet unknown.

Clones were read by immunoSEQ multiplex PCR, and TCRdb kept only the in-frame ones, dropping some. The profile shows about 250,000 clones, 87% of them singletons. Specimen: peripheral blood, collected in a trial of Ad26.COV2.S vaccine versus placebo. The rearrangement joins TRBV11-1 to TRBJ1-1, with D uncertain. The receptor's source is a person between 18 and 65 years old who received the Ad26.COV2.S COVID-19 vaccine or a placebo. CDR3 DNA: TGTGCCAGCAGCTTATCGGCAGGGAACACTGAAGCTTTCTTT. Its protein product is CASSLSAGNTEAFF.